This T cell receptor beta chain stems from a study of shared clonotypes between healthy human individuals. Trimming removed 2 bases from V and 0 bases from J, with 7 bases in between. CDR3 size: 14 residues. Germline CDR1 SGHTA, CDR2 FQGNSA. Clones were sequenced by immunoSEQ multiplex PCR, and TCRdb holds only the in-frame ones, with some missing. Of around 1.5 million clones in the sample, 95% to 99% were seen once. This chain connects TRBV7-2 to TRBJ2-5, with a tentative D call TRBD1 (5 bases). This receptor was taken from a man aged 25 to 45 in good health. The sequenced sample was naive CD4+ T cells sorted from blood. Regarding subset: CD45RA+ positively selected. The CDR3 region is CASSLTRDQETQYF. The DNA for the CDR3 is TGTGCCAGCAGCTTAACCAGGGACCAAGAGACCCAGTACTTC. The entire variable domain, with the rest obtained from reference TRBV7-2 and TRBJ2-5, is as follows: GAGVSQSPSNKVTEKGKDVELRCDPISGHTALYWYRQSLGQGLEFLIYFQGNSAPDKSGLPSDRFSAERTGGSVSTLTIQRTQQEDSAVYLCASSLTRDQETQYFGPGTRLLVL.